This passage covers 10 T cell receptor beta chains from one sample sequenced in a study of T cells in localized non-small cell lung cancer. This table comes from immunoSEQ multiplex PCR, and its TCRdb copy is limited to in-frame clones, with some not included. The sample has roughly 9,000 clones, approximately 89% seen once. Sequencing was performed on peripheral blood, taken before any cancer treatment. The receptor set was obtained from a female donor aged 60 or older with stage II squamous cell lung carcinoma.

This clone appeared once. This chain joins TRBV11-2 and TRBJ2-1; no reliable D call. CDR1 and CDR2 from the germline V gene are SGHAT and FQNNGV. V gave up 1 base and J gave up 7 bases, with 11 bases separating them. The CDR3 loop spans 14 amino acids. The CDR3 sequence is CASSLVTGVNEQFF. The CDR3 DNA follows: TGTGCCAGCAGCTTAGTCACTGGAGTGAATGAGCAGTTCTTC.

The rearrangement links TRBV28 to TRBJ2-3; D not certain. CDR3 length: 12 amino acids. Germline V lookup: CDR1 MDHEN, CDR2 SYDVKM. V gave up 8 bases and J gave up 10 bases, with 16 bases separating them. CDR3 DNA: TGTGCCAGCGGCCTTGGAAGGGATGCGCAGTATTTT. The encoded protein is CASGLGRDAQYF.

V and J are TRBV27 and TRBJ2-6, with D tentatively TRBD1 (6 bases). This CDR3 region has 18 residues. From germline, CDR1 is MNHEY and CDR2 SMNVEV (reference sequence). The V end lost 6 bases, the J end lost 3 bases, and 21 bases lay between the germline ends. The CDR3 protein is CASSGLQGFPFGANVLTF. CDR3 in DNA: TGTGCCAGCAGCGGCTTACAGGGTTTCCCATTTGGGGCCAACGTCCTGACTTTC.

The rearrangement joins TRBV19 to TRBJ2-4; D possibly corresponds to TRBD1 (5 bases). CDR3 length equals 16 residues. The V end was cut by 8 bases, the J end by 1 base, with 18 bases between. The germline V gene encodes CDR1 LNHDA and CDR2 SQIVND (reference sequence). The DNA for the CDR3 is TGTGCCAGTTCGAGTTTAGGGGCGCAGGCCAAAAACATTCAGTACTTC. Amino acid sequence: CASSSLGAQAKNIQYF.

The genes are TRBV6-5 and TRBJ2-1; 7 nucleotides match TRBD2. The V gene end was trimmed by 0 bases and the J gene end by 10 bases; junction bases not matched to a gene: 6. CDR1 and CDR2 (germline): MNHEY, SVGAGI. The CDR3 has 14 residues. CDR3 region: CASSYSYGRPEQFF. CDR3 DNA: TGTGCCAGCAGTTACTCGTACGGGAGGCCCGAGCAGTTCTTC.

The V and J genes are TRBV6-4 and TRBJ2-2; TRBD2 agrees at 8 bases. Trimming cost V 3 bases and J 1 base; bases outside gene matches: 1. Looked up from germline, CDR1 is MRHNA and CDR2 is SNTAGT. CDR3 size: 15 residues. CDR3: CASSETSGNTGELFF. For the CDR3, the DNA is TGTGCCAGCAGTGAAACTAGCGGGAACACCGGGGAGCTGTTTTTT.

The J gene is TRBJ2-3, the V gene TRBV7-9, with TRBD2 identical over 10 bases. The CDR3 is 15 amino acids. Germline V gene data show CDR1 as SEHNR and CDR2 as FQNEAQ (reference sequence). The V and J ends lost 1 base and 4 bases, in that order; junction bases with no gene match: 2. The DNA for the CDR3 is TGTGCCAGCAGCTTAGAAGCGGGGGGGGCAGATACGCAGTATTTT. Its protein is CASSLEAGGADTQYF. Full variable domain (remainder filled in from reference TRBV7-9 and TRBJ2-3): DTGVSQNPRHKITKRGQNVTFRCDPISEHNRLYWYRQTLGQGPEFLTYFQNEAQLEKSRLLSDRFSAERPKGSFSTLEIQRTEQGDSAMYLCASSLEAGGADTQYFGPGTRLTVL.

This clone was counted once. The V call is TRBV5-6, the J call TRBJ1-1; TRBD1 might be the D (6 bases). V dropped 2 bases and J dropped 5 bases, with 19 bases sitting between them. This CDR3 spans 16 amino acids. Germline V gene sequence: CDR1 SGHDT, CDR2 YYEEEE. The CDR3 nucleotides are TGTGCCAGCAGCTTTGGGATTGTAGGGGGGAGGACTGAAGCTTTCTTT. Encoded protein: CASSFGIVGGRTEAFF.

The V call is TRBV11-2, the J call TRBJ2-5, with D uncertain. The assigned J gene may be wrong: the sequence end matches TRBJ2-7 better. Germline V lookup: CDR1 SGHAT, CDR2 FQNNGV. The CDR3 loop spans 12 amino acids. CDR3 amino acids: CASSLGGPEQYF. The CDR3 DNA reads as TGTGCCAGCAGCTTAGGAGGACCCGAGCAGTACTTC.

The chain couples TRBV28 to TRBJ2-5; 7 bases are shared with TRBD1. The CDR3 extends over 16 amino acids. The V gene end was trimmed by 8 bases and the J gene end by 4 bases; junction bases not matched to a gene: 16. CDR1 MDHEN and CDR2 SYDVKM come from the germline V gene. DNA of the CDR3: TGTGCCAGCCACTTTAGTCGAGGGGGCGGAGGAGAGACCCAGTACTTC. It encodes CASHFSRGGGGETQYF.